This T cell receptor beta chain came from a study of blood T cell repertoires in COVID-19. The overall study: Samples taken during acute and convalescent COVID-19 were collected in the United States, Italy and Spain. PBMCs, B-cell-depleted T cells, or T cells were the source of the cDNA or gDNA that made up the material.

This CDR3 region has 16 residues. Germline assignment: CDR1 SGHTA and CDR2 FQGTGA. Trimming took off 5 bases at V and 2 bases at J, with 16 bases between the two ends. In the original analysis: From reference gene primer amplification, estimates of nucleated cell counts were derived. Profiled with immunoSEQ multiplex PCR; TCRdb holds only in-frame clones, not every one. For V, J and clone size, that table is used; D and trimming come from the DNA. Altogether 58,000 or so clones are present, around 85% being singletons, with the ten largest covering roughly 8.3%. The specimen sequenced was peripheral blood. V and J are TRBV7-3 and TRBJ2-1, with D maybe TRBD1 (5 bases). The TCR was taken from a woman between 65 and 79 years old with active COVID-19. Here the CDR3 reads CASSDHKQGPYNEQFF. Written as DNA, the CDR3 is TGTGCCAGCAGCGACCATAAGCAGGGCCCCTACAATGAGCAGTTCTTC.